This T cell receptor (beta chain) was identified during a study of blood T cells in healthy people across ages. Points from the study as a whole: Unsorted PBMC input precluded a conclusive naive versus antigen-experienced comparison.

Germline CDR1 is KGHSH and CDR2 is LQKENI. This CDR3 region has 13 residues. The V gene lost 5 bases and the J gene lost 9 bases, with 14 bases spanning the gap. This clonotype showed up just once. No antigen is known for it. Next came a second PCR, run for about 6 to 12 cycles, which used a sample-barcoded 5' primer along with a J-beta primer mix. Each cDNA molecule, via a template-switch adaptor with 12 random nucleotides, was tagged. MiXCR, run by TCRdb on the 5' RACE reads, gives a single entry per CDR3 protein. The repertoire consists of about 970,000 distinct CDR3 sequences, with just over 50% occurring once and the leading ten covering around a fifth.

The clonotype was recovered from a woman aged 60-75 years in good health. The V and J genes are TRBV18 and TRBJ1-5; D is undetermined. What was sequenced was blood. CDR3: CASSGAGQTPQHF. The CDR3 DNA is TGTGCCAGCTCAGGCGCAGGTCAGACGCCCCAGCATTTT.